These 7 T cell receptor beta chains were all obtained from the same sample, sequenced in a study of blood T cells in healthy people across ages. A second about 7 to 12 cycle PCR used barcoded and J-beta primers. TCRdb ran MiXCR on the 5' RACE reads and lists one entry per CDR3 protein. The sample carries around 1,700,000 distinct CDR3 sequences, roughly 27% recorded once. The sample taken for sequencing was blood. The receptors derive from a woman younger than 45 in good health.

This clonotype was found many times. V usage is TRBV7-9 and J usage is TRBJ2-5, with TRBD2 as a possible D gene (6 bases). Trimming cost V 3 bases and J 4 bases, with 9 bases left between them. Germline V CDR1 and CDR2: SEHNR, FQNEAQ (reference sequence). The CDR3 length is 13 residues. This CDR3 reads CASSFTSPETQYF. CDR3 nucleotides: TGTGCCAGCAGCTTTACTAGCCCAGAGACCCAGTACTTC.

This clonotype was detected a few times. The chain carries TRBV20-1 and TRBJ1-1; D remains ambiguous. Trimming took 2 bases from V and 5 from J, leaving 9 bases between them. Per germline, CDR1 DFQATT and CDR2 SNEGSKA (reference sequence). This CDR3 has 12 residues. The DNA for the CDR3 is TGCAGTGCTAGAAGGGAGCGAACTGAAGCTTTCTTT. Residues: CSARRERTEAFF.

The chain joins TRBV3-1 to TRBJ2-1; D remains unclear. The CDR3 totals 13 residues. Trimming pared 3 bases from V and 8 bases from J, leaving 11 bases between. Germline CDR1 and CDR2: LGHDT and YNNKEL (reference sequence). The CDR3 here is CASSHYRVDEQFF. The CDR3 bases are TGTGCCAGCAGCCACTATAGGGTGGATGAGCAGTTCTTC.

With respect to this clonotype: At one of its ends the junction is not consistent with the germline gene, which may arise from a read error. The chain employs TRBV30 and TRBJ1-2; a possible D gene is TRBD1 (6 bases). Germline CDR1 reads GTSNPN; CDR2 reads SVGIG (reference sequence). CDR3 size: 13 residues. For the CDR3, the DNA is TGTGCCGGGGGCCGTAGGGAAAACTATGGCTACACTTTC. This gives the protein CAGGRRENYGYTF.

DNA of the CDR3: TGCGCCAGCAGCCACACTTCTAGCGGGGGGGCCTACAATGAGCAGTTCTTC. Its protein product is CASSHTSSGGAYNEQFF. This chain links TRBV4-1 with TRBJ2-1; 12 bases align to TRBD2. The CDR3 length is 17 residues. The junction had 5 bases not matched to a gene; V was cut back by 3 bases and J by 2 bases. Germline V gives CDR1 MGHRA, CDR2 YSYEKL.

This clonotype came up once. This chain uses TRBV7-9 with TRBJ2-7; 7 nucleotides match TRBD1. The V segment lost 1 base and the J segment 2 bases; nucleotides outside the gene matches: 5. The CDR3 is made up of 15 amino acids. The V gene's germline CDR1 is SEHNR and CDR2 FQNEAQ (reference sequence). This CDR3 reads CASSLESTGPYEQYF. The CDR3 coding sequence is TGTGCCAGCAGCTTAGAATCGACAGGGCCCTACGAGCAGTACTTC.

This clonotype was seen a handful of times. The CDR3 region has the DNA TGCAGTGCTAATGCGGGACAGGGGAGACCCTACGAGCAGTACTTC. Amino acids: CSANAGQGRPYEQYF. This sequence joins TRBV20-1 and TRBJ2-7; 10 bases are shared with TRBD1. The V segment lost 4 bases and the J segment 2 bases; nucleotides outside the gene matches: 8. The CDR3 has 15 residues. Germline V gene data show CDR1 as DFQATT and CDR2 as SNEGSKA (reference sequence).